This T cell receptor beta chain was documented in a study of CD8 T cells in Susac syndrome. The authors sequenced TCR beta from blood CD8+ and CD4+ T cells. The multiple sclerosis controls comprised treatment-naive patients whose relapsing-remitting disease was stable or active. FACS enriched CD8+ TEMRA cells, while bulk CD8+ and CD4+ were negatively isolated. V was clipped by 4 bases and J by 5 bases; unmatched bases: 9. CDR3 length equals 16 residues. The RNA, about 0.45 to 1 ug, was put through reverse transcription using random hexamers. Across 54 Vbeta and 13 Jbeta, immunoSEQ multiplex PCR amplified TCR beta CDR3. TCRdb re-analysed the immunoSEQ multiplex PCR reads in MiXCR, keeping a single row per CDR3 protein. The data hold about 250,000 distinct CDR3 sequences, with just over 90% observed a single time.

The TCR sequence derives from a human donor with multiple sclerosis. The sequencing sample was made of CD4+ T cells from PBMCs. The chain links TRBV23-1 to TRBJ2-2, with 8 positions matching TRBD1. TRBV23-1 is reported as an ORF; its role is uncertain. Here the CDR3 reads CASSLTKQGGTGELFF. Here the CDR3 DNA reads TGCGCCAGCAGTCTTACGAAACAGGGGGGTACCGGGGAGCTGTTTTTT.